This T cell receptor (beta chain) was captured by sequencing in a study of T cells and copy number aberrations in small-cell lung cancer. TCRdb's copy holds only in-frame clones and misses some; the assay was immunoSEQ multiplex PCR. The sample lists 2,500 or so clones; 75% to 90% were seen once. Donors were all either smokers or heavy second-hand smokers. V lost 1 base and J lost 7, with 13 bases in between. The CDR3 is made up of 15 amino acids. Germline values: CDR1 SGHVS, CDR2 FNYEAQ. The TCR sequence derives from a man aged 35 to 55 with small cell lung cancer. The chain has TRBV7-6 and TRBJ1-4, with a weak D call TRBD1 (5 bases). The sample comprised normal tissue next to the tumor. The CDR3 coding sequence is TGTGCCAGCAGCTTAGGGGGCAGGGATGGTGAAAAACTGTTTTTT. Translating it yields CASSLGGRDGEKLFF.